A single sample is the source of the 21 T cell receptor beta chains below, sequenced in a study of T cell changes during pregnancy in multiple sclerosis. Generated by immunoSEQ multiplex PCR, the TCRdb table keeps only in-frame clones and is missing some. The repertoire holds under 50,000 clones, with roughly 90% as singletons. This material consisted of CD8+ T cells from peripheral blood mononuclear cells, taken before pregnancy. Receptor source: a female donor with multiple sclerosis, enrolled in a pregnancy study.

This sequence joins TRBV6-5 and TRBJ1-2; TRBD1 aligns across 7 bases. The germline V gene encodes CDR1 MNHEY and CDR2 SVGAGI. CDR3 length: 13 residues. V trimming: 6 bases; J trimming: 8 bases; junction bases outside the gene matches: 9. CDR3 protein: CASSLGGPWGYTF. CDR3 bases: TGTGCCAGCAGCCTAGGGGGCCCGTGGGGCTACACCTTC.

The chain employs TRBV7-8 and TRBJ2-1, with TRBD2 identical over 7 bases. Germline V gives CDR1 SGHVS, CDR2 FQNEAQ. The CDR3 contains 15 residues. With 1 base clipped from V and 4 bases from J, the junction kept 4 bases outside the gene matches. The CDR3 here is CASSLGGGAYNEQFF. The CDR3 region has the DNA TGTGCCAGCAGCTTAGGCGGGGGAGCTTACAATGAGCAGTTCTTC.

The rearrangement joins TRBV5-8 to TRBJ2-2, with 7 positions matching TRBD1. V dropped 1 base and J dropped 5; count of bases not matched to a gene: 17. The CDR3 runs to 19 residues. Germline lookup yields CDR1 SGHTS and CDR2 YDEGEE. CDR3 DNA: TGTGCCAGCAGCTTGTTAGAGAGGATAGGACAGGCATCTACCGGGGAGCTGTTTTTT. It encodes CASSLLERIGQASTGELFF.

This clone came up once. The rearrangement joins TRBV11-2 to TRBJ1-3, with TRBD1 identical over 7 bases. Trimming at V came to 1 base and at J to 7 bases, leaving 13 bases not matched to a gene. The CDR3 extends over 17 amino acids. Germline lookup yields CDR1 SGHAT and CDR2 FQNNGV. CDR3 DNA: TGTGCCAGCAGCTTAGTTGGCGGCAGGGGGGAACTTAACACCATATATTTT. Translating gives CASSLVGGRGELNTIYF.

The chain recombines TRBV28 with TRBJ2-3; 10 bases fit TRBD2. The CDR3 spans 17 residues. Germline lookup yields CDR1 MDHEN and CDR2 SYDVKM. The V segment lost 6 bases and the J segment 3 bases; nucleotides outside the gene matches: 12. CDR3 nucleotide sequence: TGTGCCAGCAGGCTAGCGGGAGATCTTTGGGGGACAGATACGCAGTATTTT. Protein product: CASRLAGDLWGTDTQYF. The variable domain in full, with the rest retrieved from reference TRBV28 and TRBJ2-3, is DVKVTQSSRYLVKRTGEKVFLECVQDMDHENMFWYRQDPGLGLRLIYFSYDVKMKEKGDIPEGYSVSREKKERFSLILESASTNQTSMYLCASRLAGDLWGTDTQYFGPGTRLTVL.

The V call is TRBV7-9, the J call TRBJ1-6; no definite D call. With 4 bases removed from V and 0 bases from J, the gap between germline ends came to 7 bases. The CDR3 is 15 residues long. Germline CDR1 and CDR2: SEHNR and FQNEAQ (reference sequence). The CDR3 DNA reads TGTGCCAGCAGCTCTGAGTCCTCCTATAATTCACCCCTCCACTTT. The encoded protein is CASSSESSYNSPLHF. Full variable domain (remainder filled in from reference TRBV7-9 and TRBJ1-6): DTGVSQNPRHKITKRGQNVTFRCDPISEHNRLYWYRQTLGQGPEFLTYFQNEAQLEKSRLLSDRFSAERPKGSFSTLEIQRTEQGDSAMYLCASSSESSYNSPLHFGNGTRLTVT.

The chain recombines TRBV14 with TRBJ2-7; 8 bases match TRBD1. Trimming at V came to 3 bases and at J to 2 bases, leaving 6 bases not matched to a gene. This CDR3 is 15 amino acids long. Germline V gives CDR1 SGHDN, CDR2 FVKESK. CDR3 in DNA: TGTGCCAGCAGCCAGGTCGGGACAGGCCCCTACGAGCAGTACTTC. Its translation is CASSQVGTGPYEQYF.

The gene calls are TRBV7-9 and TRBJ2-3; 8 bases align to TRBD2. This CDR3 region has 17 residues. V gave up 5 bases and J gave up 2 bases; unmatched junction bases: 12. Germline-derived CDR1 and CDR2 are SEHNR and FQNEAQ (reference sequence). The CDR3 reads CASSDGQRGIYTDTQYF. The CDR3 DNA reads as TGTGCCAGCAGCGATGGACAGCGGGGGATATACACAGATACGCAGTATTTT.

The chain joins TRBV4-2 to TRBJ1-1; 7 bases align to TRBD1. Germline trimming cut 5 bases from V and 4 bases from J; bases unmatched to any gene: 10. This CDR3 region has 15 residues. Looked up from germline, CDR1 is LGHNA and CDR2 is YNFKEQ. The CDR3 loop reads CASSATLRGSTEAFF. The CDR3 DNA is TGTGCCAGCAGCGCTACGCTCAGGGGGAGCACTGAAGCTTTCTTT.

As to this clone: The sample holds other DNA sequences that translate to the same CDR3. J is TRBJ2-7 and V is TRBV9, with 9 positions matching TRBD1. V trimming: 4 bases; J trimming: 7 bases; junction bases outside the gene matches: 9. CDR3 size: 14 residues. Germline V gene data show CDR1 as SGDLS and CDR2 as YYNGEE. Written as DNA, the CDR3 is TGTGCCAGCAGCCCTCGGGACAGGGTAGGGGAGCAGTACTTC. Encoded protein: CASSPRDRVGEQYF.

The gene calls are TRBV15 and TRBJ1-2; 10 nucleotides agree with TRBD1. Germline CDR1 LNHNV, CDR2 YYDKDF (reference sequence). CDR3 length: 14 residues. The trim removed 4 bases at V and 8 bases at J, leaving 7 bases unmatched. CDR3 residues: CATSMRDRGDGYTF. As DNA, the CDR3 is TGTGCCACCAGCATGCGGGACAGGGGCGACGGCTACACCTTC.

CDR3 sequence: CASSLALFWRVHEQFF. The CDR3 bases are TGTGCCAGCAGCTTAGCGTTGTTTTGGAGGGTCCATGAGCAGTTCTTC. This rearrangement joins TRBV7-7 to TRBJ2-1, with D possibly matching TRBD2 (6 bases). From germline, CDR1 is SSHAT and CDR2 FNYEAQ (reference sequence). This CDR3 comprises 16 residues. Trimming stripped 0 bases from V and 8 bases from J, with 17 bases between.

This CDR3 reads CASSEREDRVNTGELFF. CDR3 in DNA: TGTGCCAGCAGTGAGAGGGAGGACCGGGTGAACACCGGGGAGCTGTTTTTT. V usage is TRBV2 and J usage is TRBJ2-2; D is possibly TRBD2 (6 bases). The V gene lost 3 bases and the J gene lost 1 base, with 15 bases spanning the gap. Looked up from germline, CDR1 is SNHLY and CDR2 is FYNNEI. This CDR3 has 17 amino acids.

This clone was picked up one time. V gene TRBV7-9 combines with J gene TRBJ1-6; perhaps TRBD1 as D (6 bases). Trimming pared 6 bases from V and 10 bases from J, leaving 13 bases between. Per germline, CDR1 SEHNR and CDR2 FQNEAQ (reference sequence). CDR3 length: 13 amino acids. CDR3 residues: CASRPGVGSPLHF. DNA for the CDR3: TGTGCCAGCAGACCAGGGGTCGGCTCACCCCTCCACTTT.

The chain uses TRBV7-7 and TRBJ2-5; D uncertain. V lost 5 bases and J lost 5, with 12 bases in between. Per the germline V gene, CDR1 is SSHAT and CDR2 is FNYEAQ (reference sequence). The CDR3 has 13 residues. CDR3 region: CASSPNGRETQYF. The CDR3 DNA reads as TGTGCCAGCAGCCCCAACGGTCGGGAGACCCAGTACTTC.

The rearrangement uses TRBV7-9 and TRBJ1-2, with D maybe TRBD1 (6 bases). V dropped 0 bases and J dropped 7 bases, with 9 bases sitting between them. The CDR3 extends over 13 amino acids. Germline V lookup: CDR1 SEHNR, CDR2 FQNEAQ (reference sequence). For the CDR3, the DNA is TGTGCCAGCAGCTTAGCGGGGGGGCTTGGCTACACCTTC. Protein sequence: CASSLAGGLGYTF. The full variable domain, its missing parts supplied by reference TRBV7-9 and TRBJ1-2, is DTGVSQNPRHKITKRGQNVTFRCDPISEHNRLYWYRQTLGQGPEFLTYFQNEAQLEKSRLLSDRFSAERPKGSFSTLEIQRTEQGDSAMYLCASSLAGGLGYTFGSGTRLTVV.

The chain is built from TRBV10-2 and TRBJ2-1, with 7 bases lining up with TRBD2. This CDR3 spans 15 amino acids. Trimming removed 0 bases from V and 2 bases from J; junction bases left unmatched: 1. Germline CDR1 reads WSHSY; CDR2 reads SAAADI. This CDR3 reads CASSESGTTYNEQFF. The CDR3 region has the DNA TGCGCCAGCAGTGAGTCGGGGACTACCTACAATGAGCAGTTCTTC.

The rearrangement joins TRBV21-1 to TRBJ1-5; the D call TRBD1 from the table was never checked on the DNA. TRBV21-1 is a known pseudogene. This CDR3 has 15 amino acids. The CDR3 reads CASSKGGTAVQPQHF. CDR3 sequence (DNA): TGTGCCAGCAGCAAAGGGGGGACAGCGGTTCAGCCCCAGCATTTT.

The chain combines TRBV5-6 with TRBJ2-5; tentative D call: TRBD1 (7 bases). The CDR3 loop spans 13 amino acids. Germline CDR1 and CDR2: SGHDT and YYEEEE. Deletions cut 4 bases from V and 4 bases from J, with 11 bases between. Here the CDR3 reads CASSAGQPETQYF. CDR3 DNA sequence: TGTGCCAGCAGCGCGGGACAGCCAGAGACCCAGTACTTC.

This clone was recorded once. This sequence joins TRBV14 and TRBJ1-1; the D gene is possibly TRBD1 (5 bases). The V and J ends lost 3 bases and 1 base respectively, with 24 bases between them. CDR1 and CDR2 from the germline V gene are SGHDN and FVKESK. This CDR3 has 19 residues. CDR3 DNA: TGTGCCAGCAGCCAGTGGATAAGGACACAAGAAGAAACGAACACTGAAGCTTTCTTT. This translates into CASSQWIRTQEETNTEAFF.

This clone was seen just once. The chain combines TRBV2 with TRBJ1-4, with a tentative D call TRBD1 (6 bases). The CDR3 is 15 amino acids. The germline gives CDR1 SNHLY, CDR2 FYNNEI. V lost 6 bases to trimming and J lost 8 bases, with 19 bases between them. The CDR3 nucleotides are TGTGCCAGCAGCTTGGACGGGACACCTCCGGAAAAACTGTTTTTT. Its translation: CASSLDGTPPEKLFF.